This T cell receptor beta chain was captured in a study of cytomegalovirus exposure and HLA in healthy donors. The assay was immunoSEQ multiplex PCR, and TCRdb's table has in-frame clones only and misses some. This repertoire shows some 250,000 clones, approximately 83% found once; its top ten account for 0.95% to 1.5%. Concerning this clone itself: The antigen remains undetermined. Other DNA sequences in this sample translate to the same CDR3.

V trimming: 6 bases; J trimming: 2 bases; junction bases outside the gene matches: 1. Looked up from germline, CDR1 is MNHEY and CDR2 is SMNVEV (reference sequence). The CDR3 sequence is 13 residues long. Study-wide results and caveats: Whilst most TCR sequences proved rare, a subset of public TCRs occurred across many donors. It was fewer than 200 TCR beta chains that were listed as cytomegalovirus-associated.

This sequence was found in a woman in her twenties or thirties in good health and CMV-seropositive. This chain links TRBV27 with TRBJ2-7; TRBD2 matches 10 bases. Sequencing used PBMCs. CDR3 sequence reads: CASRLAGAYEQYF. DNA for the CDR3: TGTGCCAGCAGGCTAGCGGGGGCCTACGAGCAGTACTTC.